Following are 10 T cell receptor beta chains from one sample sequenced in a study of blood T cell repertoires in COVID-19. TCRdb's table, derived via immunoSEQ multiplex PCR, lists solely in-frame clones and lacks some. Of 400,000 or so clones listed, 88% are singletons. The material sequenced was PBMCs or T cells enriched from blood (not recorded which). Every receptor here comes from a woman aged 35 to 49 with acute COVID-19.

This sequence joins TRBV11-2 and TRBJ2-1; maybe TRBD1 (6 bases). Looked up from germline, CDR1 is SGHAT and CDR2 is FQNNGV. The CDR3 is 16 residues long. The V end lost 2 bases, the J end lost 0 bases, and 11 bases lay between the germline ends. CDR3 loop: CASSLNRDLSYNEQFF. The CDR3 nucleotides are TGTGCCAGCAGCTTAAACAGGGACCTCTCCTACAATGAGCAGTTCTTC.

This CDR3 reads CASSQRPTGTHYGYTF. The CDR3 DNA is TGTGCCAGCAGCCAAAGGCCGACAGGAACCCATTATGGCTACACCTTC. The chain couples TRBV3-1 (or the pseudogene TRBV3-2) to TRBJ1-2, with D perhaps matching TRBD1 (6 bases). This CDR3 has 16 residues. CDR1 and CDR2 (germline): LGHDT, YNNKEL (reference sequence). V lost 2 bases to trimming and J lost 5 bases, with 18 bases between them.

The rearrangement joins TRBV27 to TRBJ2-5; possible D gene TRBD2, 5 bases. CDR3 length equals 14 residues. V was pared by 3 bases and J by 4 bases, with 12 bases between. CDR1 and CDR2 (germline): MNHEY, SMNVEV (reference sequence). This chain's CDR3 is CASSFALGRETQYF. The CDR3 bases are TGTGCCAGCAGTTTCGCGCTTGGGAGAGAGACCCAGTACTTC.

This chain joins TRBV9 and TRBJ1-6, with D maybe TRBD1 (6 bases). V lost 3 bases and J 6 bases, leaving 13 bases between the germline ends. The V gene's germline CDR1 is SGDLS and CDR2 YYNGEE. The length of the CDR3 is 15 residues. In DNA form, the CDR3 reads TGTGCCAGCAGCGGCCCCACAGGGACTAATTCACCCCTCCACTTT. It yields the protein CASSGPTGTNSPLHF.

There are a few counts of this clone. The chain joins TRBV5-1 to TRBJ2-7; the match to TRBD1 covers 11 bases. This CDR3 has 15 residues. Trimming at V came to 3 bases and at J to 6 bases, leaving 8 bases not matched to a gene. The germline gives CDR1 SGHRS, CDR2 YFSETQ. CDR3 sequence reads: CASSWGTGGPGEQYF. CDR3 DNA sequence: TGCGCCAGCAGCTGGGGGACAGGGGGACCCGGCGAGCAGTACTTC.

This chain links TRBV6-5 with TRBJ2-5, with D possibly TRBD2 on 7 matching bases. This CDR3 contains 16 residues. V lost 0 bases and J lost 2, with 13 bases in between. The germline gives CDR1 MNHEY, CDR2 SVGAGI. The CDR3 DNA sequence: TGTGCCAGCAGTTACTCATCAGCGGGGACACAAGAGACCCAGTACTTC. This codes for CASSYSSAGTQETQYF.

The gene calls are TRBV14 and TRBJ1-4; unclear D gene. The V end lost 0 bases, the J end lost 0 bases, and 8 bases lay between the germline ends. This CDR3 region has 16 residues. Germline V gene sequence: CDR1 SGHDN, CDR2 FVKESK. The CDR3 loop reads CASSQEVPATNEKLFF. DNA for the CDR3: TGTGCCAGCAGCCAAGAGGTGCCGGCAACTAATGAAAAACTGTTTTTT.

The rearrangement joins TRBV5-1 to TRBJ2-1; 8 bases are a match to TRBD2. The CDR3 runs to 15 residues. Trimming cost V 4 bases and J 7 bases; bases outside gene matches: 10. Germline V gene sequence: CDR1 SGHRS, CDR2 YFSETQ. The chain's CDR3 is CASSPLGAGVNEQFF. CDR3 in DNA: TGCGCCAGCAGCCCCCTCGGAGCGGGGGTTAATGAGCAGTTCTTC.

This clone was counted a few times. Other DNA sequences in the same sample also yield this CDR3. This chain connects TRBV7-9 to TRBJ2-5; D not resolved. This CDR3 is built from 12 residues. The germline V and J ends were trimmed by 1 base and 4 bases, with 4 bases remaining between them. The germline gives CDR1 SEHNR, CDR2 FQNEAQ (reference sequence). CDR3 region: CASSLVRETQYF. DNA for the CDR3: TGTGCCAGCAGCTTAGTTAGAGAGACCCAGTACTTC.

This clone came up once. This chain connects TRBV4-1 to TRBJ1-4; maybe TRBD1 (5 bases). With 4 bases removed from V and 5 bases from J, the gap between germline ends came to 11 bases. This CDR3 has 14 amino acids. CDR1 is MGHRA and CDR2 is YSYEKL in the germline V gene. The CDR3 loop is CASSLGALNEKLFF. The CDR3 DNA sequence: TGCGCCAGCAGCCTTGGGGCTCTGAATGAAAAACTGTTTTTT.